This T cell receptor (beta chain) was documented in a study of cytomegalovirus exposure and HLA in healthy donors. The PCR contained 60 Vbeta and 13 Jbeta primers. Here immunoSEQ multiplex PCR was the method, and the copy in TCRdb shows in-frame clones only, minus some. The table lists under 200,000 clones, approximately 79% of them singletons. V was cut by 8 bases and J by 7 bases, with 12 bases left in between. Germline values: CDR1 SGHVT, CDR2 SQSDAQ. The CDR3 is made up of 13 amino acids. The chain employs TRBV7-4 and TRBJ1-6, with D unclear. Sequenced input: PBMCs. This sequence was found in a woman in her thirties in good health and CMV-seropositive. The CDR3 coding sequence is TGTGCCAGCGTCAGAGGGCCGAATTCACCCCTCCACTTT. This encodes CASVRGPNSPLHF. The full variable domain, rest sourced from reference TRBV7-4 and TRBJ1-6, is GAGVSQSPRYKVAKRGRDVALRCDSISGHVTLYWYRQTLGQGSEVLTYSQSDAQRDKSGRPSGRFSAERPERSVSTLKIQRTEQGDSAVYLCASVRGPNSPLHFGNGTRLTVT.